This record looks at one T cell receptor (beta chain) sequence and its context. Other DNA variants within this sample encode the same CDR3. These data are taken from a study of shared clonotypes between healthy human individuals. This CDR3 is 13 amino acids long. The germline gives CDR1 SGHRS, CDR2 YFSETQ. The ends were cut back, 4 bases at V and 1 base at J, with 8 bases in the middle. This table comes from immunoSEQ multiplex PCR, and its TCRdb copy is limited to in-frame clones, with some not included. There are 2 million to 3 million clones in the sample; roughly 93% occur only once, and 0.36% lies in the top ten.

Sequencing input: naive CD4+ T cells from PBMCs. Specified subset: CD45RA+ positively selected. The chain couples TRBV5-1 to TRBJ2-5; D gene uncertain. The source of this sequence is a man between 18 and 35 years old in good health. Some clones in this sample may be carry-over from other donors' samples. This chain's CDR3 is CASSRSGQETQYF. CDR3 bases: TGCGCCAGCAGCCGTTCAGGCCAAGAGACCCAGTACTTC.